This entry lists 23 T cell receptor beta chains sequenced from one sample in a study of a mutant IDH1 vaccine in newly diagnosed glioma. Clones were sequenced by immunoSEQ multiplex PCR, and TCRdb holds only the in-frame ones, with some missing. The table records about 83,000 clones, approximately 80% of them present only once. Time point meaning: week 47, end of study. All doses held 300 ug of mutant IDH1 20-mer peptide, with topical imiquimod. These receptors lack a known antigen. The sequences come from PBMCs, collected from a glioma patient whose treatment included an IDH1 peptide vaccine. The receptors here all came from a man in his forties with glioma.

This rearrangement joins TRBV9 to TRBJ2-2; 9 bases agree with TRBD1. This CDR3 is 16 amino acids long. The V gene end was trimmed by 6 bases and the J gene end by 6 bases; junction bases not matched to a gene: 12. CDR1 is SGDLS, CDR2 YYNGEE, per germline. The DNA of the CDR3 is TGTGCCAGCAACCCTTATGGACAGGGGAGGGCCGGGGAGCTGTTTTTT. This gives the protein CASNPYGQGRAGELFF.

The CDR3 coding sequence is TGTGCCAGCAGCTTTGACAGGGGCTTAGAGACCCAGTACTTC. Encoded protein: CASSFDRGLETQYF. The rearrangement joins TRBV7-2 to TRBJ2-5, with 8 bases lining up with TRBD1. This CDR3 spans 14 amino acids. The junction had 4 bases not matched to a gene; V was cut back by 3 bases and J by 4 bases. Looked up from germline, CDR1 is SGHTA and CDR2 is FQGNSA.

The chain has TRBV19 and TRBJ2-3, with no clear D. Germline CDR1 reads LNHDA; CDR2 reads SQIVND (reference sequence). The CDR3 runs 14 residues. Trimming took 3 bases from V and 4 from J, leaving 11 bases between them. CDR3 DNA: TGTGCCAGTAGTATCTACTCCCTGCCAGATACGCAGTATTTT. Its protein is CASSIYSLPDTQYF.

The table lists this clone with many counts. The chain is built from TRBV11-2 and TRBJ1-1, with D hard to call. The CDR3 sequence is 15 residues long. Germline V gene sequence: CDR1 SGHAT, CDR2 FQNNGV. Trimming pared 1 base from V and 5 bases from J, leaving 14 bases between. The CDR3 sequence: CASSLAQRGGTEAFF. CDR3 DNA: TGTGCCAGCAGCTTAGCCCAGCGGGGAGGGACTGAAGCTTTCTTT.

This chain uses TRBV15 with TRBJ2-1; the D gene is possibly TRBD1 (7 bases). Trimming took 2 bases from V and 8 from J, leaving 13 bases between them. The CDR3 runs 14 residues. Germline CDR1 reads LNHNV; CDR2 reads YYDKDF (reference sequence). The CDR3 loop reads CATSRQGGRDEQFF. CDR3 nucleotides: TGTGCCACCAGCAGACAGGGGGGCAGGGATGAGCAGTTCTTC.

This clone has a single count. The chain links TRBV10-1 to TRBJ2-3, with 9 bases matching TRBD1. Germline values: CDR1 WNHNN, CDR2 SYGVQD (reference sequence). CDR3 length equals 15 residues. The V and J ends lost 7 bases and 1 base, in that order; junction bases with no gene match: 6. This CDR3 is CASNPGQGRTDTQYF. As DNA, the CDR3 is TGCGCCAGCAACCCGGGACAGGGCCGCACAGATACGCAGTATTTT.

The chain uses TRBV4-3 and TRBJ2-7; a possible D gene is TRBD2 (6 bases). CDR3 length: 15 residues. Germline V gene sequence: CDR1 LGHNA, CDR2 YSLEER. V dropped 1 base and J dropped 5 bases, with 15 bases sitting between them. For the CDR3, the DNA is TGCGCCAGCAGCCAAGTGGGCGGGGCGGGCAACGAGCAGTACTTC. Its translation is CASSQVGGAGNEQYF.

The chain is built from TRBV27 and TRBJ1-1; 7 bases fit TRBD1. This CDR3 is built from 15 residues. Germline V CDR1 and CDR2: MNHEY, SMNVEV (reference sequence). Trimming took 4 bases from V and 4 from J; bases not matched to a gene: 9. CDR3 DNA: TGTGCCAGCAGTTCCAGAAACAGGGGTCCCACTGAAGCTTTCTTT. Protein sequence: CASSSRNRGPTEAFF.

The chain combines TRBV4-1 with TRBJ1-4; a weak D match, TRBD1 (5 bases). Germline CDR1 MGHRA, CDR2 YSYEKL. The CDR3 loop spans 19 amino acids. Trimming removed 2 bases from V and 5 bases from J, with 24 bases in between. The CDR3 nucleotides read TGCGCCAGCAGCCAAATAAAACCCGGGACGGCATGGGGCAATGAAAAACTGTTTTTT. Amino acid sequence: CASSQIKPGTAWGNEKLFF.

The chain uses TRBV18 and TRBJ2-5, with a possible D match to TRBD1 (6 bases). The DNA end is a closer match to TRBJ2-7, so the J assignment may be wrong. Germline CDR1 is KGHSH and CDR2 is LQKENI. The CDR3 consists of 14 residues. Here the CDR3 reads CASSPSTGYDEQYF. The CDR3 region has the DNA TGTGCCAGCTCACCATCAACAGGGTACGACGAGCAGTACTTC.

In its sample, this clone was seen many times. The gene calls are TRBV28 and TRBJ2-3; D not certain. The germline V gene has CDR1 MDHEN and CDR2 SYDVKM. The CDR3 is 14 residues long. V lost 3 bases, J lost 4 bases, and 11 bases lay in between. The CDR3 sequence is CASSFVSGSDTQYF. The DNA for the CDR3 is TGTGCCAGCAGTTTCGTATCCGGTTCAGATACGCAGTATTTT. Filled out from reference TRBV28 and TRBJ2-3, the complete variable domain reads DVKVTQSSRYLVKRTGEKVFLECVQDMDHENMFWYRQDPGLGLRLIYFSYDVKMKEKGDIPEGYSVSREKKERFSLILESASTNQTSMYLCASSFVSGSDTQYFGPGTRLTVL.

The V call is TRBV7-9, the J call TRBJ2-2; 9 bases are shared with TRBD1. The CDR3 spans 15 residues. V lost 4 bases and J lost 7; bases outside the gene matches: 7. CDR1 SEHNR and CDR2 FQNEAQ come from the germline V gene (reference sequence). This CDR3 is CASSSYRQGGGELFF. CDR3 bases: TGTGCCAGCAGCTCCTACCGACAGGGGGGCGGGGAGCTGTTTTTT.

This clone has only a few counts. This chain links TRBV12-5 with TRBJ1-4; no clear D. CDR1 is LGHNT and CDR2 is FRNRAP in the germline V gene. The germline V and J ends were trimmed by 3 bases and 4 bases, with 12 bases remaining between them. The CDR3 is 15 amino acids. The CDR3 DNA follows: TGTGCTAGTGGTTTATACCCGGGAGATAATGAAAAACTGTTTTTT. As protein: CASGLYPGDNEKLFF.

The chain joins TRBV6-4 to TRBJ2-3; 9 nucleotides agree with TRBD2. This CDR3 contains 16 residues. Trimming took 4 bases from V and 3 from J; bases not matched to a gene: 8. Germline V gene lookup returns CDR1 MRHNA and CDR2 SNTAGT. The CDR3 sequence: CASSATSGGKTDTQYF. The CDR3 DNA follows: TGTGCCAGCAGTGCTACCAGCGGGGGGAAAACAGATACGCAGTATTTT.

As for this clone: Additional DNA sequences in this sample encode the identical CDR3. The J gene is TRBJ2-3, the V gene TRBV7-2, with 9 bases that match TRBD2. CDR3 size: 15 residues. Germline loops: CDR1 SGHTA, CDR2 FQGNSA. V shed 4 bases, J shed 2 bases, and the junction held 4 bases outside the gene matches. This chain's CDR3 is CASSSLAGVTDTQYF. CDR3 in DNA: TGTGCCAGCAGCTCACTAGCGGGCGTCACAGATACGCAGTATTTT. Together with reference TRBV7-2 and TRBJ2-3, the CDR3 gives the full variable domain: GAGVSQSPSNKVTEKGKDVELRCDPISGHTALYWYRQSLGQGLEFLIYFQGNSAPDKSGLPSDRFSAERTGGSVSTLTIQRTQQEDSAVYLCASSSLAGVTDTQYFGPGTRLTVL.

The chain employs TRBV2 and TRBJ2-7; D is perhaps TRBD1 (6 bases). Germline values: CDR1 SNHLY, CDR2 FYNNEI. V dropped 6 bases and J dropped 2 bases, with 11 bases sitting between them. The length of the CDR3 is 13 residues. CDR3 protein: CASRSGDPYEQYF. CDR3 in DNA: TGTGCCAGCAGATCAGGGGACCCCTACGAGCAGTACTTC.

The J gene is TRBJ1-2, the V gene TRBV7-3, with TRBD1 matching 7 bases. With 5 bases clipped from V and 7 bases from J, the junction kept 10 bases outside the gene matches. Germline V gene data show CDR1 as SGHTA and CDR2 as FQGTGA. The CDR3 contains 14 residues. The CDR3 DNA is TGTGCCAGCAGCGCTGACAGGGCGGCGAGTGGCTACACCTTC. It encodes CASSADRAASGYTF.

The chain joins TRBV5-8 to TRBJ2-4; no reliable D call. From germline, CDR1 is SGHTS and CDR2 YDEGEE. The CDR3 length is 16 residues. V lost 0 bases and J lost 0, with 10 bases in between. The CDR3 nucleotides are TGTGCCAGCAGCTTGGGACCCGCGAGAGCCAAAAACATTCAGTACTTC. Translation: CASSLGPARAKNIQYF.

This sequence joins TRBV2 and TRBJ1-2; 7 bases align to TRBD1. This CDR3 comprises 14 residues. Germline CDR1 SNHLY, CDR2 FYNNEI. The J segment lost 4 bases and the V segment lost 11 bases, leaving 13 bases of the junction unmatched. CDR3 sequence (DNA): TGTGCCCCAGGGGGGGATAGGCCAGCCTATGGCTACACCTTC. Amino acids: CAPGGDRPAYGYTF. Full variable domain (outside the CDR3, taken from reference TRBV2 and TRBJ1-2): EPEVTQTPSHQVTQMGQEVILRCVPISNHLYFYWYRQILGQKVEFLVSFYNNEISEKSEIFDDQFSVERPDGSNFTLKIRSTKLEDSAMYFCAPGGDRPAYGYTFGSGTRLTVV.

The rearrangement joins TRBV5-1 to TRBJ2-1; TRBD2 is a possible D gene (6 bases). Deletions cut 3 bases from V and 7 bases from J, with 20 bases between. Germline assignment: CDR1 SGHRS and CDR2 YFSETQ. The CDR3 loop spans 16 amino acids. Here the CDR3 DNA reads TGCGCCAGCAGCTCGACCGGAGGGGCCGTGAGGAATGAGCAGTTCTTC. Translation: CASSSTGGAVRNEQFF.

This clone was counted a few times. J is TRBJ2-7 and V is TRBV5-1, with D maybe TRBD2 (6 bases). CDR3 length: 16 residues. The ends were cut back, 0 bases at V and 3 bases at J, with 16 bases in the middle. Germline V gives CDR1 SGHRS, CDR2 YFSETQ. The CDR3 DNA sequence: TGCGCCAGCAGCTTGGGTCCGGGAGCGATAAACTACGAGCAGTACTTC. Translation gives CASSLGPGAINYEQYF. The whole variable domain, remainder taken from reference TRBV5-1 and TRBJ2-7, is KAGVTQTPRYLIKTRGQQVTLSCSPISGHRSVSWYQQTPGQGLQFLFEYFSETQRNKGNFPGRFSGRQFSNSRSEMNVSTLELGDSALYLCASSLGPGAINYEQYFGPGTRLTVT.

The chain uses TRBV9 and TRBJ2-3, with 7 bases lining up with TRBD2. The CDR3 is made up of 15 amino acids. V lost 2 bases and J lost 0; bases outside the gene matches: 3. In germline, CDR1 is SGDLS, CDR2 YYNGEE. The CDR3 region is CASSVGGGSTDTQYF. The CDR3 region has the DNA TGTGCCAGCAGCGTGGGCGGGGGAAGCACAGATACGCAGTATTTT. Filled out from reference TRBV9 and TRBJ2-3, the complete variable domain reads DSGVTQTPKHLITATGQRVTLRCSPRSGDLSVYWYQQSLDQGLQFLIQYYNGEERAKGNILERFSAQQFPDLHSELNLSSLELGDSALYFCASSVGGGSTDTQYFGPGTRLTVL.

V usage is TRBV6-5 and J usage is TRBJ1-5; no reliable D call. The germline V gene has CDR1 MNHEY and CDR2 SVGAGI. The CDR3 length is 16 residues. V was pared by 0 bases and J by 6 bases, with 15 bases between. For the CDR3, the DNA is TGTGCCAGCAGTTACTCGAGGGCGGGATCCGGTCAGCCCCAGCATTTT. This codes for CASSYSRAGSGQPQHF.